This T cell receptor (beta chain) derives from a study of blood T cell repertoires in COVID-19. The wider study: Samples came from the United States, Italy and Spain, spanning acute and convalescent COVID-19.

Only in-frame clones appear in the TCRdb table, and some are missing; sequencing was by immunoSEQ multiplex PCR. The sample holds about 180,000 clones, approximately 86% seen once. Losses at the gene ends were 0 bases for V and 7 bases for J; bases not matched to a gene: 5. CDR3 length: 15 amino acids. Germline values: CDR1 KGHSH, CDR2 LQKENI. The source of this sequence is a middle-aged man with active or convalescent COVID-19. This rearrangement joins TRBV18 to TRBJ2-7, with 11 positions matching TRBD1. The sample taken for sequencing was peripheral blood. The CDR3 loop is CASSPPGTGGREQYF. The CDR3 bases are TGTGCCAGCTCACCACCAGGGACAGGGGGGCGAGAGCAGTACTTC.